A single sample is the source of the 16 T cell receptor beta chains below, sequenced in a study of blood T cells in healthy people across ages. It was with a sample-barcoded 5' primer and a J-beta primer mix that a second PCR of roughly 6 to 12 cycles was run. A single record per CDR3 protein comes from TCRdb applying MiXCR to the 5' RACE reads. The sample records roughly 800,000 distinct CDR3 sequences, about a quarter being singletons. This sample also belongs to another study, concerning T cells of mothers and their children.

The source material was blood. All receptors come from a boy younger than 18 in good health.

The chain employs TRBV24-1 and TRBJ2-3, with TRBD1 matching 8 bases. V was clipped by 5 bases and J by 1 base; unmatched bases: 16. CDR1 KGHDR and CDR2 SFDVKD come from the germline V gene. This CDR3 comprises 19 residues. The CDR3 coding sequence is TGTGCCACCAGTGTCGACGGCGGACAGGGAGCCTCGGGCACAGATACGCAGTATTTT. Protein sequence: CATSVDGGQGASGTDTQYF.

The V call is TRBV20-1, the J call TRBJ2-1; 9 bases map to TRBD2. Germline trimming cut 5 bases from V and 5 bases from J; bases unmatched to any gene: 10. Germline V gene lookup returns CDR1 DFQATT and CDR2 SNEGSKA (reference sequence). This CDR3 region has 15 residues. This CDR3 reads CSAEAVTSGDNEQFF. As DNA, the CDR3 is TGCAGTGCTGAGGCGGTGACTAGCGGTGACAATGAGCAGTTCTTC.

In nucleotides, the CDR3 is TGTGCCAGCAGCCAACCCTCAGACCGGGATAATTCACCCCTCCACTTT. Protein product: CASSQPSDRDNSPLHF. The chain uses TRBV13 and TRBJ1-6; D ambiguous. Trimming took off 5 bases at V and 5 bases at J, with 16 bases between the two ends. The V gene's germline CDR1 is PRHDT and CDR2 FYEKMQ (reference sequence). This CDR3 region has 16 residues. Drawing the rest from reference TRBV13 and TRBJ1-6, the complete variable domain is AAGVIQSPRHLIKEKRETATLKCYPIPRHDTVYWYQQGPGQDPQFLISFYEKMQSDKGSIPDRFSAQQFSDYHSELNMSSLELGDSALYFCASSQPSDRDNSPLHFGNGTRLTVT.

As regards this clonotype: Germline and junction disagree at one end, which may indicate a read error. V gene TRBV2 combines with J gene TRBJ2-7; possibly TRBD2 for D (5 bases). The CDR3 loop spans 11 amino acids. CDR1 and CDR2 from the germline V gene are SNHLY and FYNNEI. CDR3 DNA: TGTGCCAGCACCGAGAGGACTTCGGGCTTCTTC. Residues: CASTERTSGFF.

This sequence joins TRBV6-1 and TRBJ2-3; TRBD2 matches at 12 bases. The CDR3 totals 17 residues. Germline CDR1 is MNHNS and CDR2 is SASEGT. With V trimmed by 8 bases and J by 2 bases, 11 bases remained unmatched. The CDR3 region has the DNA TGTGCCAGCCTACTAGCGGGGGGCCTCACATACACAGATACGCAGTATTTT. Its protein product is CASLLAGGLTYTDTQYF.

This clonotype was counted a few times. The CDR3 reads CASSSIGANTGELFF. CDR3 bases: TGTGCCAGCAGCTCCATAGGAGCGAACACCGGGGAGCTGTTTTTT. The rearrangement joins TRBV7-3 to TRBJ2-2, with D uncertain. Germline V gene lookup returns CDR1 SGHTA and CDR2 FQGTGA. This CDR3 spans 15 amino acids. Trimming left V 4 bases short and J 0 bases short, with 9 bases between.

V is TRBV15 and J is TRBJ2-4; the match to TRBD1 covers 8 bases. This CDR3 is built from 19 residues. Germline V gene lookup returns CDR1 LNHNV and CDR2 YYDKDF (reference sequence). J lost 0 bases, V lost 2 bases, and 12 bases had no gene match. CDR3 region: CATSRYRTGILLAKNIQYF. The CDR3 nucleotides read TGTGCCACCAGCAGATATAGGACAGGGATATTATTAGCCAAAAACATTCAGTACTTC.

This clonotype has a single count. V usage is TRBV7-9 and J usage is TRBJ2-2; D gene unclear. Germline V gene data show CDR1 as SEHNR and CDR2 as FQNEAQ (reference sequence). V was shortened by 6 bases and J by 0 bases, with 14 bases between the two germline ends. The CDR3 totals 16 residues. Written as DNA, the CDR3 is TGTGCCAGCAGTCCCAGCAGTCCCACGAACACCGGGGAGCTGTTTTTT. It yields the protein CASSPSSPTNTGELFF.

The V call is TRBV12-3 or TRBV12-4, the J call TRBJ2-5; 9 positions agree with TRBD2. V lost 9 bases and J lost 3; bases outside the gene matches: 8. This CDR3 comprises 14 residues. DNA of the CDR3: TGTGCCAGTCGTCCGGGACTAGCTGAAGAGACCCAGTACTTC. This gives the protein CASRPGLAEETQYF.

This clonotype came up many times. The V gene is TRBV4-2, the J gene TRBJ1-4; 10 bases agree with TRBD1. Looked up from germline, CDR1 is LGHNA and CDR2 is YNFKEQ. This CDR3 is built from 17 residues. V lost 4 bases, J lost 6 bases, and 11 bases stayed unmatched. CDR3 sequence reads: CASSPQTPGTGDEKLFF. Here the CDR3 DNA reads TGTGCCAGCAGCCCCCAAACCCCCGGGACAGGGGATGAAAAACTGTTTTTT.

This clonotype was counted a few times. No conserved phenylalanine or tryptophan is present at the end of the CDR3, so a read error is the likely explanation. The chain recombines TRBV6-5 with TRBJ1-1, with TRBD1 matching over 12 bases. Losses at the gene ends were 3 bases for V and 1 base for J; bases not matched to a gene: 6. From germline, CDR1 is MNHEY and CDR2 SVGAGI. This CDR3 comprises 17 residues. The DNA of the CDR3 is TGTGCCAGCAGTTATCGGGACAGGGGGCCCAAGAACACTGAAGCTTTCTCT. Amino acid sequence: CASSYRDRGPKNTEAFS.

This clonotype turned up a few times. This sequence joins TRBV7-9 and TRBJ2-7; D is uncertain. The germline V and J ends were trimmed by 6 bases and 3 bases, with 9 bases remaining between them. The germline V gene encodes CDR1 SEHNR and CDR2 FQNEAQ (reference sequence). The CDR3 spans 12 residues. The CDR3 here is CASSSHVYEQYF. In DNA, the CDR3 is TGTGCCAGCAGTTCCCATGTCTACGAGCAGTACTTC.

This clonotype was seen a single time. The rearrangement uses TRBV19 and TRBJ2-5; D call uncertain. Germline CDR1 LNHDA, CDR2 SQIVND (reference sequence). The CDR3 is made up of 14 amino acids. The V gene lost 4 bases and the J gene lost 4 bases, with 13 bases spanning the gap. CDR3 region: CASSNPERAETQYF. CDR3 coding DNA: TGTGCCAGTAGTAACCCGGAACGAGCAGAGACCCAGTACTTC.

The gene calls are TRBV28 and TRBJ2-7, with a tentative D call TRBD1 (6 bases). CDR1 is MDHEN, CDR2 SYDVKM, per germline. The CDR3 totals 15 residues. Trimming removed 1 base from V and 4 bases from J, with 14 bases in between. In nucleotides, the CDR3 is TGTGCCAGCAGTTTATCTCTTACAGGGAATTACGAGCAGTACTTC. This translates into CASSLSLTGNYEQYF. Supplemented by reference TRBV28 and TRBJ2-7, the full variable domain reads DVKVTQSSRYLVKRTGEKVFLECVQDMDHENMFWYRQDPGLGLRLIYFSYDVKMKEKGDIPEGYSVSREKKERFSLILESASTNQTSMYLCASSLSLTGNYEQYFGPGTRLTVT.

V and J are TRBV6-5 and TRBJ2-5; 9 bases line up with TRBD2. V trimming: 6 bases; J trimming: 2 bases; junction bases outside the gene matches: 4. Germline V lookup: CDR1 MNHEY, CDR2 SVGAGI. This CDR3 contains 14 residues. The CDR3 sequence is CASRPSGEQETQYF. The CDR3 region has the DNA TGTGCCAGCAGGCCTAGCGGGGAACAAGAGACCCAGTACTTC.

This chain connects TRBV3-1 to TRBJ2-1; tentatively, D is TRBD1 (6 bases). The CDR3 has 15 amino acids. Germline CDR1 and CDR2: LGHDT and YNNKEL (reference sequence). V was shortened by 6 bases and J by 9 bases, with 21 bases between the two germline ends. CDR3 sequence (DNA): TGTGCCAGCAGTCTGGGGGCCACCGCGGGTCCTGAGCAGTTCTTC. It yields the protein CASSLGATAGPEQFF.